The 18 T cell receptor beta chains reported below all come from one sample, sequenced in a study of molecular identifiers for immune sequencing clone quantification (dated by TCRdb to the late 2010s). Libraries were built with PCR. Sequenced on an Illumina HiSeq 4000. Using fastp trimming at Q25 and MiXCR clonotype assembly, TCRdb reanalyzed the public sequencing data and kept in-frame beta chains. Under each unique CDR3 protein, matching rows form one entry showing the most common genes and DNA. This sample has about 640,000 distinct CDR3 sequences in its table, and 20% of those were observed once. Clones ranked in the top ten supply roughly 0.83% of the sample. The specimen was naive CD8+ T cells from blood, with Jurkat cell RNA spiked in. The sample's cell subset or site label, in plain terms: FACS-sorted CD8+CD4-CCR7+CD45RA+ naive T cells. The receptors derive from a human donor in good health. Some libraries in this study had Jurkat cell RNA spiked in.

This clonotype was seen more than once but under ten times. The chain uses TRBV30 and TRBJ1-2, with D possibly TRBD1 on 5 matching bases. Germline V lookup: CDR1 GTSNPN, CDR2 SVGIG (reference sequence). CDR3 length equals 13 residues. With 4 bases removed from V and 2 bases from J, the gap between germline ends came to 11 bases. CDR3 protein: CAWTLGGNYGYTF. CDR3 in DNA: TGTGCCTGGACCCTCGGGGGGAACTATGGCTACACCTTC. Looking up the rest from reference TRBV30 and TRBJ1-2 gives the full variable domain: SQTIHQWPATLVQPVGSPLSLECTVEGTSNPNLYWYRQAAGRGLQLLFYSVGIGQISSEVPQNLSASRPQDRQFILSSKKLLLSDSGFYLCAWTLGGNYGYTFGSGTRLTVV.

This clonotype was recorded at least ten times. J is TRBJ2-5 and V is TRBV2, with 11 bases aligning to TRBD1. Trimming at V came to 4 bases and at J to 4 bases, leaving 5 bases not matched to a gene. CDR1 SNHLY and CDR2 FYNNEI come from the germline V gene. The CDR3 runs 15 residues. As DNA, the CDR3 is TGTGCCAGCAGTGCCCGGACAGGGGGCGTAGAGACCCAGTACTTC. It translates to CASSARTGGVETQYF.

This clonotype was detected ten times or more. The gene calls are TRBV10-3 and TRBJ1-1, with D unclear. The V and J ends lost 4 bases and 2 bases respectively, with 14 bases between them. Germline CDR1 and CDR2: ENHRY and SYGVKD. The CDR3 spans 15 residues. CDR3 protein: CAISAPEWSNTEAFF. The CDR3 DNA is TGTGCCATCAGTGCCCCCGAGTGGAGCAACACTGAAGCTTTCTTT.

This clonotype was observed a handful of times. This could be a read error, since a much larger clone is one nucleotide away. The V call is TRBV9, the J call TRBJ1-1; 8 nucleotides agree with TRBD1. Germline values: CDR1 SGDLS, CDR2 YYNGEE. The CDR3 has 14 amino acids. The CDR3 is CACSGSRGLTEAFF. For the CDR3, the DNA is TGTGCCTGCAGCGGAAGCAGGGGGCTCACTGAAGCTTTCTTT.

This clonotype has only a few counts. The chain has TRBV4-1 and TRBJ1-2; tentative D call: TRBD1 (5 bases). CDR1 is MGHRA and CDR2 is YSYEKL in the germline V gene. This CDR3 spans 15 amino acids. V was pared by 5 bases and J by 4 bases, with 17 bases between. CDR3 protein: CASSDRSLNLYGYTF. CDR3 coding DNA: TGCGCCAGCAGCGACAGAAGCCTAAATCTCTATGGCTACACCTTC.

Comments on this clonotype: This could be a read error, since a much larger clone is one nucleotide away. The rearrangement links TRBV4-1 to TRBJ2-3; 10 bases agree with TRBD2. J gave up 11 bases and V 3 bases, and 23 bases lay outside the gene matches. The germline V gene has CDR1 MGHRA and CDR2 YSYEKL. The CDR3 runs to 19 residues. The CDR3 reads CASSQRLAGGSPSFLGQYF. CDR3 nucleotides: TGCGCCAGCAGCCAGAGGTTAGCGGGGGGAAGCCCCTCTTTTTTGGGGCAGTATTTT.

This clonotype was seen a handful of times. V is TRBV4-1 and J is TRBJ2-3; the match to TRBD2 covers 11 bases. This CDR3 comprises 17 residues. Trimming cost V 1 base and J 3 bases; bases outside gene matches: 6. Germline V lookup: CDR1 MGHRA, CDR2 YSYEKL. In DNA, the CDR3 is TGCGCCAGCAGCCAAGCCCCTAGCGGGAGGTCGACAGATACGCAGTATTTT. Translating it yields CASSQAPSGRSTDTQYF.

The table lists this clonotype with many counts. The chain couples TRBV7-2 to TRBJ2-3; TRBD2 aligns across 7 bases. The CDR3 totals 15 residues. Germline CDR1 reads SGHTA; CDR2 reads FQGNSA. Losses at the gene ends were 1 base for V and 6 bases for J; bases not matched to a gene: 7. As DNA, the CDR3 is TGTGCCAGCAGCTTAGGGGCTAGCGGAGGTGATACGCAGTATTTT. This codes for CASSLGASGGDTQYF.

About this clonotype itself: At one end the junction does not follow the germline gene, possibly because of a read error. DNA of the CDR3: TGTGCCGGTAGCGTGGGGTCCTACAATGAGCAGTTCTTC. It yields the protein CAGSVGSYNEQFF. The chain employs TRBV19 and TRBJ2-1, with D possibly being TRBD2 (5 bases). Germline values: CDR1 LNHDA, CDR2 SQIVND (reference sequence). The CDR3 is made up of 13 amino acids.

This clonotype was found many times. V is TRBV11-1 and J is TRBJ2-7; 7 bases match TRBD2. CDR1 is SGHAT, CDR2 FQDESV, per germline (reference sequence). The CDR3 runs to 15 residues. V lost 0 bases and J lost 6; bases outside the gene matches: 8. The CDR3 sequence is CASSLATGGGTEQYF. The DNA of the CDR3 is TGTGCCAGCAGCTTAGCGACGGGAGGAGGAACCGAGCAGTACTTC.

This clonotype was seen a handful of times. The CDR3, as DNA: TGTGCCAGCAGCCCTAGACCGGGACTAGCGGCGAGCACAGATACGCAGTATTTT. Protein sequence: CASSPRPGLAASTDTQYF. The chain recombines TRBV13 with TRBJ2-3; 11 nucleotides line up with TRBD2. The germline V gene has CDR1 PRHDT and CDR2 FYEKMQ (reference sequence). There are 18 residues in the CDR3. Trimming removed 5 bases from V and 0 bases from J; junction bases left unmatched: 10.

A remark on this clonotype: A read error may be the cause here, since a much bigger clone is one base away. The chain carries TRBV20-1 and TRBJ2-5; D unresolved. This CDR3 region has 13 residues. Per germline, CDR1 DFQATT and CDR2 SNEGSKA (reference sequence). In nucleotides, the CDR3 is TGCAGTGCTCCGATCCCCAGCCAAGGGACCCAGTACTTC. It specifies CSAPIPSQGTQYF.

The chain employs TRBV9 and TRBJ2-7, with 10 positions matching TRBD1. The CDR3 has 15 amino acids. Germline CDR1 is SGDLS and CDR2 is YYNGEE. Trimming cost V 0 bases and J 5 bases; bases outside gene matches: 5. As DNA, the CDR3 is TGTGCCAGCAGCGTAGGAGGGACAGGGGTCCACGAGCAGTACTTC. Translation: CASSVGGTGVHEQYF.

About this clonotype itself: One base away lies a much larger clone, so this may be a sequencing read error. The V gene is TRBV5-1, the J gene TRBJ1-2; 9 bases match TRBD1. CDR3 length equals 16 residues. Per the germline V gene, CDR1 is SGHRS and CDR2 is YFSETQ. Here the CDR3 reads CASGLRGQGDNYGYTF. Written as DNA, the CDR3 is TGCGCCAGCGGCTTGAGGGGACAGGGAGATAACTATGGCTACACCTTC.

The genes are TRBV19 and TRBJ2-7; possible D gene TRBD2, 5 bases. V was cut by 3 bases and J by 2 bases, with 11 bases left in between. Germline V gene sequence: CDR1 LNHDA, CDR2 SQIVND (reference sequence). The CDR3 totals 14 residues. CDR3 coding DNA: TGTGCCAGTAGTATGTCGGGGAGAGCCTACGAGCAGTACTTC. Residues: CASSMSGRAYEQYF. The full variable domain, with the rest looked up from reference TRBV19 and TRBJ2-7, is DGGITQSPKYLFRKEGQNVTLSCEQNLNHDAMYWYRQDPGQGLRLIYYSQIVNDFQKGDIAEGYSVSREKKESFPLTVTSAQKNPTAFYLCASSMSGRAYEQYFGPGTRLTVT.

There are a few counts of this clonotype. The chain carries TRBV11-2 and TRBJ2-3; 8 bases agree with TRBD2. The CDR3 has 14 amino acids. Germline CDR1 and CDR2: SGHAT and FQNNGV. Trimming took 6 bases from V and 6 from J; bases not matched to a gene: 8. CDR3 sequence (DNA): TGTGCCAGCAGTAACAGCGGGAGTGGTGATACGCAGTATTTT. Amino acids: CASSNSGSGDTQYF.

Concerning this clonotype itself: This may be a read error: a much more frequent sequence differs by one nucleotide. The rearrangement links TRBV2 to TRBJ1-1; TRBD1 matches at 8 bases. The trim removed 4 bases at V and 6 bases at J, leaving 10 bases unmatched. This CDR3 comprises 15 residues. Germline assignment: CDR1 SNHLY and CDR2 FYNNEI. Here the CDR3 reads CASSGPDRGIAEAFF. DNA for the CDR3: TGTGCCAGCAGTGGGCCCGACAGGGGCATAGCTGAAGCTTTCTTT.

The chain is built from TRBV15 and TRBJ1-6; 7 nucleotides agree with TRBD1. Trimming cost V 0 bases and J 7 bases; bases outside gene matches: 9. Germline V gene lookup returns CDR1 LNHNV and CDR2 YYDKDF (reference sequence). The CDR3 consists of 17 residues. The CDR3 sequence is CATSREIGTATNSPLHF. The CDR3 region has the DNA TGTGCCACCAGCAGAGAAATCGGGACAGCTACCAATTCACCCCTCCACTTT.